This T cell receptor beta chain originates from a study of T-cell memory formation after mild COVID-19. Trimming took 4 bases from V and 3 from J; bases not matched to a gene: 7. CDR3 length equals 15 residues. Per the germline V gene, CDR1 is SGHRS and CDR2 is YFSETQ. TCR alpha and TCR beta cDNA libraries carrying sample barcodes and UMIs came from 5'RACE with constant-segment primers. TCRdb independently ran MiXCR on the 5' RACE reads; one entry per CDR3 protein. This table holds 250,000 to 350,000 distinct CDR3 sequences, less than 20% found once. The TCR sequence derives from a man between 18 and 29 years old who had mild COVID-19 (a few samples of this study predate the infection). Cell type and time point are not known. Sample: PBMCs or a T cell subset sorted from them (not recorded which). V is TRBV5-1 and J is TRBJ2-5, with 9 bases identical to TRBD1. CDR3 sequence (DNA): TGCGCCAGCAGCCTCGCCGGGACAGGGAAAGAGACCCAGTACTTC. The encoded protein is CASSLAGTGKETQYF.